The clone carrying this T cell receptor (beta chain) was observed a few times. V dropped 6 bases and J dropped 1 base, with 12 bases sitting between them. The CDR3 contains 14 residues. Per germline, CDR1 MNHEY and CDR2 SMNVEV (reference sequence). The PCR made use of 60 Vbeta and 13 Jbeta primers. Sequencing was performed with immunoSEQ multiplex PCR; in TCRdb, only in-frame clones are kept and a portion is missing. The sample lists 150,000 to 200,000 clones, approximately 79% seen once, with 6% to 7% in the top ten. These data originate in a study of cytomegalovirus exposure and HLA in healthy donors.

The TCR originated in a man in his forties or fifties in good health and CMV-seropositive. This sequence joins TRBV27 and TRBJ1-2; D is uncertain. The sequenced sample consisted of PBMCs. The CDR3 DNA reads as TGTGCCAGCAGCCCGCCGGGTGATAACTATGGCTACACCTTC. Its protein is CASSPPGDNYGYTF.